The 26 T cell receptor beta chains in this list originate from one sample, sequenced in a study of blood T cell repertoires in COVID-19. Repertoires were generated with immunoSEQ multiplex PCR, while TCRdb's copy carries only in-frame clones and drops some. The sample lists 95,000 to 150,000 clones, approximately 70% occurring once. The sample consisted of peripheral blood. The receptor set was obtained from a human donor with acute or convalescent COVID-19. The donor label of this sample is uncertain.

This clone has a handful of counts. V usage is TRBV28 and J usage is TRBJ1-5; 10 bases are a match to TRBD1. Germline V gene sequence: CDR1 MDHEN, CDR2 SYDVKM. This CDR3 contains 18 residues. V lost 3 bases and J lost 4; bases outside the gene matches: 12. CDR3 protein: CASSFAGQGSFWNQPQHF. Written as DNA, the CDR3 is TGTGCCAGCAGTTTCGCGGGACAGGGGTCTTTTTGGAATCAGCCCCAGCATTTT.

A remark on this clone: Sequence at one end of the junction differs from germline and may be a read error. The chain is built from TRBV6-1 and TRBJ1-4; the match to TRBD1 covers 7 bases. Germline loops: CDR1 MNHNS, CDR2 SASEGT. The CDR3 consists of 14 residues. The CDR3 here is CASREDRVNEKLFF. CDR3 sequence (DNA): TGTGCCAGCAGGGAAGACAGGGTAAATGAAAAACTGTTTTTT.

V and J are TRBV3-1 (or the pseudogene TRBV3-2) and TRBJ2-4; D unclear. Trimming removed 3 bases from V and 7 bases from J, with 7 bases in between. Per the germline V gene, CDR1 is LGHDT and CDR2 is YNNKEL (reference sequence). This CDR3 has 12 amino acids. The CDR3: CASSQGENIQYF. As DNA, the CDR3 is TGTGCCAGCAGCCAGGGCGAGAACATTCAGTACTTC.

As DNA, the CDR3 is TGTGCCAGCAGCTCCCCGCAACGTAGGCCCCAGCATTTT. Protein: CASSSPQRRPQHF. V gene TRBV28 combines with J gene TRBJ1-5; D ambiguous. V shed 6 bases and J shed 9 bases, with 15 bases lying between them. CDR3 length: 13 amino acids. Germline CDR1 is MDHEN and CDR2 is SYDVKM.

The chain recombines TRBV11-3 with TRBJ2-5, with D maybe TRBD1 (7 bases). This CDR3 region has 19 residues. V lost 5 bases, J lost 4 bases, and 29 bases lay in between. Germline V gene lookup returns CDR1 SGHNT and CDR2 YENEEA. CDR3 coding DNA: TGTGCCAGCAGCATATGCGGCAAACAGGGGAGGAGAGGCCCAGAGACCCAGTACTTC. Its translation is CASSICGKQGRRGPETQYF.

This chain joins TRBV3-1 (or the pseudogene TRBV3-2) and TRBJ1-1; 8 nucleotides agree with TRBD1. The ends lost 4 bases at V and 9 bases at J; junction bases unmatched: 10. Per germline, CDR1 LGHDT and CDR2 YNNKEL (reference sequence). The CDR3 runs 14 residues. CDR3 DNA: TGTGCCAGCAGCCTATCGACAGGGGCGGTTAAAGCTTTCTTT. Protein sequence: CASSLSTGAVKAFF.

J is TRBJ1-2 and V is TRBV2; 8 nucleotides line up with TRBD1. The CDR3 has 14 amino acids. V was pared by 5 bases and J by 3 bases, with 5 bases of the junction left unmatched. CDR1 is SNHLY and CDR2 is FYNNEI in the germline V gene. CDR3 residues: CASSPDRGDYGYTF. The CDR3 DNA is TGTGCCAGCAGTCCAGACAGGGGCGACTATGGCTACACCTTC.

The chain combines TRBV10-3 with TRBJ1-1; 12 nucleotides align to TRBD1. The V gene's germline CDR1 is ENHRY and CDR2 SYGVKD. After removal of 9 bases from V and 7 bases from J, the junction contained 3 bases not matched to a gene. The CDR3 is 12 residues long. The CDR3 is CAIWDRGLEAFF. CDR3 nucleotide sequence: TGTGCCATTTGGGACAGGGGGCTTGAAGCTTTCTTT.

This clone turned up a few times. V and J are TRBV18 and TRBJ2-1; 8 bases fit TRBD1. V trimming: 0 bases; J trimming: 0 bases; junction bases outside the gene matches: 1. Germline CDR1 KGHSH, CDR2 LQKENI. This CDR3 is built from 16 residues. The DNA of the CDR3 is TGTGCCAGCTCACCACCGGACAGGGCCTCCTACAATGAGCAGTTCTTC. Translated: CASSPPDRASYNEQFF.

This chain connects TRBV18 to TRBJ1-4, with TRBD1 matching 7 bases. Trimming removed 6 bases from V and 8 bases from J; junction bases left unmatched: 6. The germline gives CDR1 KGHSH, CDR2 LQKENI. The CDR3 loop spans 13 amino acids. The CDR3 here is CASSTTGAEKLFF. DNA for the CDR3: TGTGCCAGCTCTACAACAGGGGCCGAAAAACTGTTTTTT.

In this sample, this clone turned up a few times. The chain has TRBV6-6 and TRBJ1-1; unclear D gene. The V and J ends lost 2 bases and 1 base respectively, with 8 bases between them. Germline CDR1 and CDR2: MNHNY and SVGAGI (reference sequence). The CDR3 covers 14 residues. CDR3 in DNA: TGTGCCAGCAGTTACGAGCGGTCGAACACTGAAGCTTTCTTT. Translated, it gives CASSYERSNTEAFF.

This clone showed up just a few times. The chain couples TRBV9 to TRBJ1-4; 7 bases align to TRBD1. Looked up from germline, CDR1 is SGDLS and CDR2 is YYNGEE. V gave up 4 bases and J gave up 4 bases; unmatched junction bases: 7. The CDR3 runs 15 residues. The CDR3 loop is CASSPRQGLNEKLFF. In nucleotides, the CDR3 is TGTGCCAGCAGCCCTCGACAGGGTCTTAATGAAAAACTGTTTTTT.

The J gene is TRBJ1-5, the V gene TRBV6-5; 8 bases fit TRBD1. The CDR3 is 15 residues long. Per germline, CDR1 MNHEY and CDR2 SVGAGI. After removal of 8 bases from V and 2 bases from J, the junction contained 8 bases not matched to a gene. CDR3: CASRLGQARNQPQHF. DNA of the CDR3: TGTGCCAGCCGGTTGGGACAGGCCCGCAATCAGCCCCAGCATTTT.

This rearrangement joins TRBV11-2 to TRBJ2-3; 15 bases map to TRBD2. Per the germline V gene, CDR1 is SGHAT and CDR2 is FQNNGV. V dropped 6 bases and J dropped 1; count of bases not matched to a gene: 8. The CDR3 totals 18 residues. CDR3 region: CASRGGTSGGPGTDTQYF. DNA for the CDR3: TGTGCCAGCAGAGGAGGGACTAGCGGGGGGCCCGGCACAGATACGCAGTATTTT.

The sample holds a few counts of this clone. The CDR3 sequence: CASSPRDRGSGGYTF. The CDR3 DNA follows: TGTGCCAGCAGCCCACGGGACAGGGGGTCGGGTGGCTACACCTTC. The chain recombines TRBV4-2 with TRBJ1-2; 11 bases line up with TRBD1. Germline V gene data show CDR1 as LGHNA and CDR2 as YNFKEQ. The CDR3 runs to 15 residues. Trimming removed 4 bases from V and 7 bases from J; junction bases left unmatched: 8.

In regard to this clone: A junction end diverges from the germline sequence, so it may reflect a read error. This chain connects TRBV19 to TRBJ1-5; D perhaps matches TRBD1 (6 bases). Per the germline V gene, CDR1 is LNHDA and CDR2 is SQIVND (reference sequence). The CDR3 extends over 19 amino acids. The CDR3 is CASSIWAGTLKASYQAQHF. For the CDR3, the DNA is TGTGCCAGTAGTATATGGGCCGGGACACTCAAGGCCTCCTATCAGGCCCAGCATTTT.

CDR3 sequence reads: CASSQPGQGWQTQYF. The CDR3 coding sequence is TGCGCCAGCAGCCAGCCGGGACAGGGTTGGCAGACCCAGTACTTC. J is TRBJ2-5 and V is TRBV4-1; 9 nucleotides line up with TRBD1. Germline V lookup: CDR1 MGHRA, CDR2 YSYEKL. The CDR3 totals 15 residues. Germline trimming cut 3 bases from V and 6 bases from J; bases unmatched to any gene: 8.

The CDR3 is CASSKGGRDRDPREQYF. In DNA form, the CDR3 reads TGTGCCAGCAGCAAAGGGGGCCGGGACAGGGACCCTCGGGAGCAGTACTTC. V is TRBV21-1 and J is TRBJ2-7; the D call in the table, TRBD1, was not verified against the DNA. TRBV21-1 is flagged as a pseudogene. The CDR3 is 17 amino acids.

This sequence joins TRBV10-3 and TRBJ1-6; TRBD1 matches at 9 bases. V was pared by 8 bases and J by 6 bases, with 5 bases of the junction left unmatched. The CDR3 runs 14 residues. The germline gives CDR1 ENHRY, CDR2 SYGVKD. The CDR3 reads CAIGGDRANSPLHF. The CDR3 coding sequence is TGTGCCATCGGGGGGGACAGGGCTAATTCACCCCTCCACTTT.

The CDR3 reads CASSAIAGGKETQYF. DNA for the CDR3: TGTGCCAGCAGCGCTATAGCGGGGGGCAAAGAGACCCAGTACTTC. The rearrangement joins TRBV9 to TRBJ2-5, with TRBD2 matching 10 bases. Trimming cost V 3 bases and J 3 bases; bases outside gene matches: 5. CDR3 length: 15 amino acids. Germline assignment: CDR1 SGDLS and CDR2 YYNGEE.

The chain couples TRBV3-1 (or the pseudogene TRBV3-2) to TRBJ1-2; D gene uncertain. The CDR3 has 15 amino acids. V was shortened by 0 bases and J by 8 bases, with 16 bases between the two germline ends. Germline CDR1 is LGHDT and CDR2 is YNNKEL (reference sequence). This chain's CDR3 is CASSQESYSVWGYTF. CDR3 nucleotides: TGTGCCAGCAGCCAAGAGTCTTACAGTGTTTGGGGCTACACCTTC.

This chain joins TRBV14 and TRBJ2-3; 9 nucleotides align to TRBD1. The ends lost 3 bases at V and 4 bases at J; junction bases unmatched: 8. The CDR3 consists of 16 residues. Per the germline V gene, CDR1 is SGHDN and CDR2 is FVKESK. CDR3 coding DNA: TGTGCCAGCAGCCAGGTCCCGGGACAGGGACCAGATACGCAGTATTTT. Protein sequence: CASSQVPGQGPDTQYF.

The chain combines TRBV10-3 with TRBJ2-5, with D hard to call. The length of the CDR3 is 11 residues. V dropped 5 bases and J dropped 2 bases, with 3 bases sitting between them. CDR1 and CDR2 (germline): ENHRY, SYGVKD. DNA of the CDR3: TGTGCCATCAGTCAGCAAGAGACCCAGTACTTC. It specifies CAISQQETQYF.

The chain couples TRBV2 to TRBJ2-3, with D perhaps TRBD2 (5 bases). Trimming cost V 9 bases and J 5 bases, with 15 bases left between them. Germline assignment: CDR1 SNHLY and CDR2 FYNNEI. This CDR3 has 13 amino acids. The DNA for the CDR3 is TGTGCCAGTCTAAGCCTTCGGGAAGATACGCAGTATTTT. Translation: CASLSLREDTQYF.

The chain couples TRBV3-1 (or the pseudogene TRBV3-2) to TRBJ1-2, with a tentative D call TRBD1 (5 bases). Germline V CDR1 and CDR2: LGHDT, YNNKEL (reference sequence). V lost 2 bases, J lost 4 bases, and 17 bases lay in between. CDR3 length: 16 amino acids. The CDR3 is CASSQRVPQGGYGYTF. The DNA of the CDR3 is TGTGCCAGCAGCCAAAGGGTCCCCCAGGGCGGCTATGGCTACACCTTC.

The genes are TRBV9 and TRBJ2-5, with TRBD2 matching 7 bases. CDR3 length: 15 residues. Germline V gene data show CDR1 as SGDLS and CDR2 as YYNGEE. The ends lost 3 bases at V and 5 bases at J; junction bases unmatched: 10. The CDR3 bases are TGTGCCAGCAGCGCTATAGGACTAGGTCCGGAGACCCAGTACTTC. It is translated as CASSAIGLGPETQYF.